Below are 4 T cell receptor beta chains sequenced from a single sample in a study of vaccination and CD4 T cells after COVID-19. With the Oncomine TCR Beta short-read assay, DNA from cultured CD4+ T cells was sequenced. One entry per CDR3 protein, called by TCRdb with MiXCR from the PCR reads. The sample contains roughly 8,900 distinct CDR3 sequences, 55% to 75% of which appear only once. The treatment: approximately nine-day PBMC culture with coronavirus spike peptide pools or control peptides (ViraFEST assay). The antigens for these receptors are not known. The specimen was CD4+ T cells from blood, cultured in vitro. All receptors come from a human donor who had recovered from COVID-19.

The V and J genes are TRBV7-6 and TRBJ2-7, with TRBD2 identical over 12 bases. Germline-derived CDR1 and CDR2 are SGHVS and FNYEAQ. CDR3 length: 15 amino acids. Germline trimming cut 5 bases from V and 5 bases from J; bases unmatched to any gene: 7. For the CDR3, the DNA is TGTGCCAGCAGCCAACGGACTAGCGGGGATGACGAGCAGTACTTC. Its translation: CASSQRTSGDDEQYF.

V gene TRBV19 combines with J gene TRBJ2-7, with D perhaps TRBD2 (5 bases). The CDR3 is made up of 13 amino acids. Per germline, CDR1 LNHDA and CDR2 SQIVND (reference sequence). V lost 7 bases and J lost 1, with 11 bases in between. In nucleotides, the CDR3 is TGTGCCAGTAAGGCCCAGCGGTCCTACGAGCAGTACTTC. Amino acids: CASKAQRSYEQYF.

J is TRBJ1-1 and V is TRBV6-1, with 8 bases lining up with TRBD1. CDR1 is MNHNS, CDR2 SASEGT, per germline. Trimming cost V 5 bases and J 2 bases; bases outside gene matches: 10. The CDR3 sequence is 16 residues long. The CDR3 loop is CASSHVIGQGNTEAFF. Written as DNA, the CDR3 is TGTGCCAGCAGTCACGTAATTGGACAGGGAAACACTGAAGCTTTCTTT.

This clonotype came up a few times. The chain combines TRBV27 with TRBJ1-6; a possible D gene is TRBD1 (5 bases). Germline V gene sequence: CDR1 MNHEY, CDR2 SMNVEV (reference sequence). V dropped 1 base and J dropped 0 bases, with 7 bases sitting between them. The CDR3 is made up of 16 amino acids. The chain's CDR3 is CASSLYGGSYNSPLHF. In DNA, the CDR3 is TGTGCCAGCAGTTTATATGGGGGCTCCTATAATTCACCCCTCCACTTT.